Listed below are T cell receptor beta chains from one sample, sequenced in a study of CD8 T cells in ankylosing spondylitis. TCRdb analysed the 5' RACE reads with MiXCR anew, one entry per CDR3 protein. Of roughly 670,000 distinct CDR3 sequences in the sample, roughly 20% are singletons; the top ten hold around 20%. The sequencing input was blood, either unsorted or a sorted T cell fraction (not recorded which). These receptors were obtained from a male donor with ankylosing spondylitis. The conserved cysteine and the conserved F or W are not part of the CDR3 here. Each record gives: J gene, CDR3 length, V gene, CDR3 protein.

>TRBJ1-5|14|TRBV7-8
ASSPTTLVGNQPQH
>TRBJ2-7|16|TRBV7-2
ASSLGLAGGHPSYEQY
>TRBJ1-5|10|TRBV12-3/TRBV12-4
ASSPSVQPQH
>TRBJ2-2|14|TRBV12-5
ASGLGQGMNTGELF
>TRBJ1-4|13|TRBV20-1
SARDWRQTGEKLF
>TRBJ2-7|11|TRBV6-2/TRBV6-3
ASSPNRVYEQY
>TRBJ1-1|15|TRBV5-1
ASSLAGTDLMNTEAF
>TRBJ1-2|14|TRBV15
ATSGATGPRRGGYT
>TRBJ2-5|12|TRBV7-3
ANLGGSHGETQY
>TRBJ2-2|14|TRBV6-1
ASRRLAGGNTGELF
>TRBJ2-7|14|TRBV9
ASSVGGTGEFYEQY
>TRBJ1-5|13|TRBV4-1
ASSHAGGDNQPQH
>TRBJ2-5|14|TRBV4-2
ASSQLRRTDEETQY
>TRBJ1-2|10|TRBV20-1
SARDRGHGYT
>TRBJ2-7|11|TRBV12-3/TRBV12-4
ASSTTGAGEQY
>TRBJ1-2|16|TRBV9
ASSVATGDREPYYGYT
>TRBJ1-1|17|TRBV5-1
ASSPNKKTGRLGNTEAF
>TRBJ2-2|14|TRBV7-9
ASSSRDNSNTGELF
>TRBJ1-1|9|TRBV29-1
SVGVRTEAF
>TRBJ2-1|16|TRBV11-2
ASSLGGGLAGSYNEQF
>TRBJ2-5|12|TRBV6-1
ASSPGGRQETQY
>TRBJ2-1|10|TRBV7-6
ASSPEDSEQF
>TRBJ2-4|13|TRBV20-1
SARKPGGGKNIQY
>TRBJ2-1|13|TRBV4-1
ASSRATFSYNEQF
>TRBJ1-5|13|TRBV6-1
ASSVLPQGNQPQH
>TRBJ2-2|11|TRBV12-5
ASGPRVTGELF
>TRBJ2-7|12|TRBV27
ASSSWAGADEQY
>TRBJ2-1|17|TRBV15
ATSRDPPPGLGNYNEQF
>TRBJ2-1|12|TRBV6-2/TRBV6-3
ASCADERDNEQF
>TRBJ2-7|11|TRBV10-3
AIHGYTGERQY
>TRBJ1-6|13|TRBV7-9
ASSSNRGGNSPLH
>TRBJ2-7|16|TRBV7-6
ASSPGTGVHTRSYEQY
>TRBJ1-2|10|TRBV15
ATSAANYGYT
>TRBJ2-2|16|TRBV3-1
ASSQVFLSQTNTGELF
>TRBJ2-7|13|TRBV29-1
SVVRSGDEAYEQY
>TRBJ2-1|12|TRBV7-3
ASSGTSVNNEQF
>TRBJ1-2|13|TRBV20-1
SATAGGEFNYGYT
>TRBJ2-1|10|TRBV15
ATSSIVDEQF
>TRBJ2-4|12|TRBV20-1
SARDLGDKNIQY
>TRBJ2-7|14|TRBV7-6
ASSPTLAGVAYEQY
>TRBJ2-5|12|TRBV3-1
ASTLISGQETQY
>TRBJ2-1|11|TRBV5-1
ASSRGNNNEQF
>TRBJ2-3|13|TRBV7-3
ASSLSVFSTDTQY
>TRBJ1-1|15|TRBV4-3
ASSQEWRQGAYTEAF
>TRBJ2-7|13|TRBV9
ASSPGLATSYEQY
>TRBJ2-3|13|TRBV11-2
AVGDARTSTDTQY
>TRBJ2-2|12|TRBV12-3/TRBV12-4
ASRGRGNTGELF
>TRBJ2-1|15|TRBV9
ASSSPLAGAGQNEQF